Shown below are 3 T cell receptor beta chains from a single sample sequenced in a study of blood T cell repertoires in COVID-19. Clones were sequenced by immunoSEQ multiplex PCR, and TCRdb holds only the in-frame ones, with some missing. Here the sample spans under 200,000 clones, roughly 70% being singletons. Sequencing was carried out using peripheral blood. These receptors originate from a woman over 75 with acute or convalescent COVID-19.

V and J are TRBV27 and TRBJ1-2; D not resolved. CDR3 length: 11 residues. Germline V gene data show CDR1 as MNHEY and CDR2 as SMNVEV (reference sequence). V was cut by 8 bases and J by 0 bases, with 4 bases left in between. CDR3 residues: CASFSNYGYTF. In DNA, the CDR3 is TGTGCCAGCTTCTCTAACTATGGCTACACCTTC.

The V call is TRBV28, the J call TRBJ2-2; D remains unclear. CDR3 length equals 14 residues. The ends were cut back, 5 bases at V and 1 base at J, with 8 bases in the middle. In germline, CDR1 is MDHEN, CDR2 SYDVKM. The CDR3 DNA follows: TGTGCCAGCAGTGGGCAGAAGAACACCGGGGAGCTGTTTTTT. This encodes CASSGQKNTGELFF. Full variable domain (remainder filled in from reference TRBV28 and TRBJ2-2): DVKVTQSSRYLVKRTGEKVFLECVQDMDHENMFWYRQDPGLGLRLIYFSYDVKMKEKGDIPEGYSVSREKKERFSLILESASTNQTSMYLCASSGQKNTGELFFGEGSRLTVL.

This clone was detected once. V usage is TRBV7-9 and J usage is TRBJ2-2; possible D gene TRBD1, 5 bases. The CDR3 sequence is 14 residues long. Trimming cost V 3 bases and J 7 bases, with 12 bases left between them. Per germline, CDR1 SEHNR and CDR2 FQNEAQ (reference sequence). The CDR3 region is CASSLGWGVGELFF. CDR3 nucleotides: TGTGCCAGCAGCTTGGGGTGGGGCGTCGGGGAGCTGTTTTTT. The variable domain in full, completed from reference TRBV7-9 and TRBJ2-2, reads DTGVSQNPRHKITKRGQNVTFRCDPISEHNRLYWYRQTLGQGPEFLTYFQNEAQLEKSRLLSDRFSAERPKGSFSTLEIQRTEQGDSAMYLCASSLGWGVGELFFGEGSRLTVL.